This TCR beta chain appears in the sequencing data of a study of T cell responses to AZD1222 COVID-19 vaccine. Findings and caveats of the study: Repertoire sampling was restricted to post-peak T cell response timepoints. White British donors predominated, females outnumbered males, and clonal diversity was possibly underestimated. Targeting of unmutated variant regions was reportedly seen in nearly half of spike-specific TCRs.

Trimming took off 2 bases at V and 3 bases at J, with 13 bases between the two ends. The CDR3 contains 15 residues. CDR1 is GTSNPN, CDR2 SVGIG, per germline (reference sequence). Data came from immunoSEQ multiplex PCR; TCRdb stores just in-frame clones and leaves some out. The profile shows about 140,000 clones, 92% of them singletons. Worth noting for this clone: Its antigen remains unidentified.

The sample was peripheral blood, taken 28 days after the second AZD1222 dose. This receptor was taken from an adult who received the AZD1222 COVID-19 vaccine. V and J are TRBV30 and TRBJ1-4; D ambiguous. CDR3 nucleotides: TGTGCCTGGAGTCTCCACGCAATTTCTAATGAAAAACTGTTTTTT. Its protein is CAWSLHAISNEKLFF.